This TCR beta chain derives from a study of cytomegalovirus exposure and HLA in healthy donors. PCR primers comprised 60 Vbeta and 13 Jbeta primers. Assay: immunoSEQ multiplex PCR; the TCRdb copy retains only in-frame clones and omits some. This table holds approximately 120,000 clones, 81% found once. The sequencing input was PBMCs. The sequence came from a young man in good health and CMV-seronegative.

The CDR3 loop reads CASSLVRWGQRSEKLFF. CDR3 in DNA: TGTGCCAGCAGCTTAGTTCGTTGGGGACAGAGAAGCGAAAAACTGTTTTTT. This chain connects TRBV7-9 to TRBJ1-4, with 7 bases fitting TRBD1. The CDR3 runs 17 residues. Germline V gives CDR1 SEHNR, CDR2 FQNEAQ (reference sequence). The junction had 13 bases not matched to a gene; V was cut back by 1 base and J by 8 bases.